This entry lists 31 T cell receptor beta chains sequenced from one sample in a study of T cell changes during pregnancy in multiple sclerosis. Sequencing used immunoSEQ multiplex PCR; TCRdb keeps in-frame clones, though not all of them. In the table there are more than 25,000 clones, around 91% of which are singletons. Source: CD8+ T cells from peripheral blood mononuclear cells, taken in the second trimester of pregnancy. The receptors were gathered from a female donor in good health, enrolled as a control in a pregnancy study.

This chain links TRBV11-1 with TRBJ1-1, with D perhaps matching TRBD1 (6 bases). This CDR3 comprises 18 residues. V lost 0 bases and J lost 4, with 21 bases in between. From germline, CDR1 is SGHAT and CDR2 FQDESV (reference sequence). CDR3 amino acids: CASSLARAAGVGFTEAFF. CDR3 DNA: TGTGCCAGCAGCTTAGCGAGGGCGGCAGGGGTCGGTTTCACTGAAGCTTTCTTT.

The chain recombines TRBV7-9 with TRBJ2-1; no clear D gene. The CDR3 loop spans 12 amino acids. The V end lost 5 bases, the J end lost 9 bases, and 11 bases lay between the germline ends. CDR1 and CDR2 (germline): SEHNR, FQNEAQ (reference sequence). CDR3 sequence (DNA): TGTGCCAGCAGCCCAGGTCCCGGTGAGCAGTTCTTC. Translating it yields CASSPGPGEQFF.

The chain combines TRBV2 with TRBJ1-2, with 9 bases fitting TRBD1. The trim removed 6 bases at V and 6 bases at J, leaving 11 bases unmatched. The CDR3 sequence is 15 residues long. CDR1 and CDR2 (germline): SNHLY, FYNNEI. The CDR3 DNA follows: TGTGCCAGCAGCTTGCCGGGACAGGGTGACCATGGCTACACCTTC. Translation: CASSLPGQGDHGYTF. Based on the CDR3 plus reference TRBV2 and TRBJ1-2, the full variable domain is EPEVTQTPSHQVTQMGQEVILRCVPISNHLYFYWYRQILGQKVEFLVSFYNNEISEKSEIFDDQFSVERPDGSNFTLKIRSTKLEDSAMYFCASSLPGQGDHGYTFGSGTRLTVV.

This sequence joins TRBV7-6 and TRBJ2-3, with D perhaps matching TRBD2 (5 bases). The CDR3 extends over 13 amino acids. Per germline, CDR1 SGHVS and CDR2 FNYEAQ. Trimming shortened V by 4 bases and J by 6 bases, and 11 bases separated the two germline ends. For the CDR3, the DNA is TGTGCCAGCAGCTCCCTCACGGGGGATACGCAGTATTTT. It specifies CASSSLTGDTQYF.

The V and J genes are TRBV27 and TRBJ2-1; TRBD2 agrees at 11 bases. The CDR3 consists of 12 residues. CDR1 is MNHEY, CDR2 SMNVEV, per germline (reference sequence). The ends lost 7 bases at V and 7 bases at J; junction bases unmatched: 0. The CDR3, as DNA: TGTGCCAGCACTAGCGGGGGGAATGAGCAGTTCTTC. As protein: CASTSGGNEQFF.

The V call is TRBV5-4, the J call TRBJ1-2; D unresolved. Trimming took off 3 bases at V and 8 bases at J, with 14 bases between the two ends. Germline V gives CDR1 SGHNT, CDR2 YYREEE (reference sequence). The CDR3 is made up of 13 amino acids. The CDR3 nucleotides read TGTGCCAGCAGCTCCTCCCGGGAAACGGGCTACACCTTC. Translating it yields CASSSSRETGYTF.

The chain uses TRBV14 and TRBJ2-7, with unresolved D. Trimming took off 4 bases at V and 2 bases at J, with 15 bases between the two ends. CDR3 length equals 15 residues. Germline lookup yields CDR1 SGHDN and CDR2 FVKESK. Written as DNA, the CDR3 is TGTGCCAGCAGCCCCTCTACAGAGTTCCCCTACGAGCAGTACTTC. Translating gives CASSPSTEFPYEQYF.

V and J are TRBV7-8 and TRBJ2-5; 9 bases match TRBD2. Germline loops: CDR1 SGHVS, CDR2 FQNEAQ. With V trimmed by 4 bases and J by 2 bases, 11 bases remained unmatched. The CDR3 totals 17 residues. The CDR3 sequence is CASSSEGSGGPQETQYF. Here the CDR3 DNA reads TGTGCCAGCAGCTCCGAAGGTAGCGGGGGACCACAAGAGACCCAGTACTTC.

Regarding this clone: This sequence may be a read error, since a much larger clone differs from it by one base. Distinct nucleotide sequences in the sample also encode this CDR3. The rearrangement uses TRBV6-4 and TRBJ2-3; 12 bases are shared with TRBD2. The CDR3 has 15 amino acids. Germline CDR1 and CDR2: MRHNA and SNTAGT. J lost 5 bases, V lost 0 bases, and 0 bases had no gene match. The CDR3 nucleotides are TGTGCCAGCAGTGACTCGACTAGCGGGGGAGATACGCAGTATTTT. This codes for CASSDSTSGGDTQYF.

The chain carries TRBV4-2 and TRBJ2-7; possible D gene TRBD2, 7 bases. The CDR3 sequence is 14 residues long. Trimming stripped 4 bases from V and 7 bases from J, with 17 bases between. Germline V gene data show CDR1 as LGHNA and CDR2 as YNFKEQ. CDR3 in amino acids: CASSPRGQGGEQYF. The CDR3 nucleotides are TGTGCCAGCAGCCCCAGGGGCCAGGGAGGGGAGCAGTACTTC.

The chain joins TRBV27 to TRBJ2-7, with 8 bases lining up with TRBD1. Germline CDR1 and CDR2: MNHEY and SMNVEV (reference sequence). The CDR3 runs 15 residues. J was trimmed by 4 bases and V by 3 bases; bases with no gene match: 8. Here the CDR3 reads CASSLPGQGLYEQYF. Here the CDR3 DNA reads TGTGCCAGCAGTTTGCCCGGACAGGGATTGTACGAGCAGTACTTC.

This chain joins TRBV7-6 and TRBJ1-3; D unclear. The V end was cut by 5 bases, the J end by 2 bases, with 16 bases between. Germline values: CDR1 SGHVS, CDR2 FNYEAQ. The CDR3 has 16 residues. CDR3 sequence (DNA): TGTGCCAGCAGCCCTATTTTATTGGAGACTGGAAACACCATATATTTT. This sequence encodes CASSPILLETGNTIYF.

The chain links TRBV19 to TRBJ1-4; no firm D call. The CDR3 loop spans 15 amino acids. The V and J ends lost 1 base and 0 bases respectively, with 6 bases between them. Germline loops: CDR1 LNHDA, CDR2 SQIVND (reference sequence). The CDR3 sequence is CASSIGSATNEKLFF. DNA for the CDR3: TGTGCCAGTAGTATAGGGAGTGCAACTAATGAAAAACTGTTTTTT.

The CDR3 region is CASSYGQTNEKLFF. The CDR3 coding sequence is TGTGCCAGCAGTTACGGACAAACTAATGAAAAACTGTTTTTT. The rearrangement uses TRBV6-5 and TRBJ1-4; D possibly corresponds to TRBD1 (5 bases). V lost 2 bases and J lost 1, with 5 bases in between. Germline CDR1 MNHEY, CDR2 SVGAGI. The CDR3 sequence is 14 residues long.

V usage is TRBV7-3 and J usage is TRBJ2-2; D is undetermined. With 5 bases removed from V and 3 bases from J, the gap between germline ends came to 7 bases. Germline CDR1 and CDR2: SGHTA and FQGTGA. The CDR3 is 13 residues long. CDR3 sequence: CASSPFHTGELFF. CDR3 bases: TGTGCCAGCAGCCCCTTCCACACCGGGGAGCTGTTTTTT.

This sequence joins TRBV19 and TRBJ1-2; the match to TRBD1 covers 11 bases. Germline V CDR1 and CDR2: LNHDA, SQIVND (reference sequence). Losses at the gene ends were 1 base for V and 2 bases for J; bases not matched to a gene: 3. The CDR3 covers 16 residues. The CDR3 DNA is TGTGCCAGTAGTATAGGGACAGGGGGCGAGAACTATGGCTACACCTTC. This gives the protein CASSIGTGGENYGYTF. Full variable domain (missing parts from reference TRBV19 and TRBJ1-2): DGGITQSPKYLFRKEGQNVTLSCEQNLNHDAMYWYRQDPGQGLRLIYYSQIVNDFQKGDIAEGYSVSREKKESFPLTVTSAQKNPTAFYLCASSIGTGGENYGYTFGSGTRLTVV.

The V gene is TRBV5-5, the J gene TRBJ1-1; D unclear. The CDR3 has 14 amino acids. CDR1 is SGHKS and CDR2 is YYEKEE in the germline V gene (reference sequence). Between the trimmed V and J ends, which lost 4 bases and 4 bases, there was a span of 14 bases. This CDR3 reads CASSLDSAGTEAFF. CDR3 nucleotide sequence: TGTGCCAGCAGCCTAGACTCCGCCGGCACTGAAGCTTTCTTT. The variable domain in full, completed from reference TRBV5-5 and TRBJ1-1, reads DAGVTQSPTHLIKTRGQQVTLRCSPISGHKSVSWYQQVLGQGPQFIFQYYEKEERGRGNFPDRFSARQFPNYSSELNVNALLLGDSALYLCASSLDSAGTEAFFGQGTRLTVV.

The V call is TRBV27, the J call TRBJ1-1; perhaps TRBD1 as D (5 bases). This CDR3 contains 16 residues. CDR1 is MNHEY, CDR2 SMNVEV, per germline (reference sequence). Trimming removed 3 bases from V and 7 bases from J, with 21 bases in between. Here the CDR3 reads CASSFGHTVILDEAFF. The CDR3 bases are TGTGCCAGCAGTTTCGGACACACCGTTATTCTAGATGAAGCTTTCTTT.

The chain combines TRBV27 with TRBJ1-2; 9 bases map to TRBD1. Germline V gene sequence: CDR1 MNHEY, CDR2 SMNVEV (reference sequence). The CDR3 has 14 amino acids. Losses at the gene ends were 4 bases for V and 7 bases for J; bases not matched to a gene: 7. CDR3 DNA: TGTGCCAGCAGTTCACCGGGACAGGGATTTGGCTACACCTTC. Translation: CASSSPGQGFGYTF.

The V call is TRBV6-5, the J call TRBJ2-3; 7 bases fit TRBD2. This CDR3 is 15 amino acids long. Per the germline V gene, CDR1 is MNHEY and CDR2 is SVGAGI. With 4 bases clipped from V and 2 bases from J, the junction kept 6 bases outside the gene matches. The CDR3 DNA sequence: TGTGCCAGCAGTTCTTCCGGGGGGAACACAGATACGCAGTATTTT. Protein: CASSSSGGNTDTQYF.

The genes are TRBV27 and TRBJ2-1, with TRBD1 matching over 8 bases. The CDR3 has 14 residues. Trimming removed 2 bases from V and 4 bases from J; junction bases left unmatched: 1. Per germline, CDR1 MNHEY and CDR2 SMNVEV (reference sequence). The DNA for the CDR3 is TGTGCCAGCAGTTTAGGGACAGGTTACAATGAGCAGTTCTTC. Its protein is CASSLGTGYNEQFF.

The V and J genes are TRBV19 and TRBJ1-2; weak D call: TRBD1 (5 bases). CDR3 length equals 13 residues. Germline V CDR1 and CDR2: LNHDA, SQIVND (reference sequence). V was pared by 5 bases and J by 4 bases, with 11 bases between. This chain's CDR3 is CASSLRQTYGYTF. The DNA of the CDR3 is TGTGCCAGTAGTCTGCGACAGACCTATGGCTACACCTTC.

This clone showed up just a few times. V usage is TRBV27 and J usage is TRBJ1-5; a weak D match, TRBD1 (5 bases). This CDR3 has 14 amino acids. V was pared by 9 bases and J by 5 bases, with 17 bases between. Per the germline V gene, CDR1 is MNHEY and CDR2 is SMNVEV (reference sequence). Written as DNA, the CDR3 is TGTGCCAGTGCAGTGGGGGGAGTGGATCAGCCCCAGCATTTT. Amino acids: CASAVGGVDQPQHF.

The chain couples TRBV5-6 to TRBJ1-2; D ambiguous. Deletions cut 1 base from V and 4 bases from J, with 14 bases between. Per the germline V gene, CDR1 is SGHDT and CDR2 is YYEEEE. This CDR3 comprises 15 residues. The CDR3 DNA follows: TGTGCCAGCAGCTTGCTGGAGTTAGGCCCCTATGGCTACACCTTC. This encodes CASSLLELGPYGYTF.

The chain links TRBV2 to TRBJ2-3; TRBD2 matches at 10 bases. Germline trimming cut 2 bases from V and 3 bases from J; bases unmatched to any gene: 2. Per the germline V gene, CDR1 is SNHLY and CDR2 is FYNNEI. The CDR3 is 15 residues long. CDR3 nucleotides: TGTGCCAGCAGTGAACTAGCGGGGGCAACAGATACGCAGTATTTT. Its translation: CASSELAGATDTQYF.

The chain links TRBV27 to TRBJ2-1; 10 bases line up with TRBD2. This CDR3 region has 17 residues. Germline CDR1 is MNHEY and CDR2 is SMNVEV (reference sequence). V gave up 7 bases and J gave up 6 bases; unmatched junction bases: 15. Here the CDR3 DNA reads TGTGCCAGCATCCCCCATCGGACTAGCGGCAACATCAATGAGCAGTTCTTC. This codes for CASIPHRTSGNINEQFF.

This clone was observed a single time. This chain links TRBV7-2 with TRBJ2-7; 9 nucleotides line up with TRBD2. The CDR3 sequence is 16 residues long. Unmatched junction bases numbered 10, after V lost 4 bases and J lost 3 bases. The V gene's germline CDR1 is SGHTA and CDR2 FQGNSA. This CDR3 reads CASSSTPGTSLYEQYF. The CDR3 bases are TGTGCCAGCAGCTCAACCCCCGGGACTAGCCTCTACGAGCAGTACTTC. The full variable domain, completed using reference TRBV7-2 and TRBJ2-7, is GAGVSQSPSNKVTEKGKDVELRCDPISGHTALYWYRQSLGQGLEFLIYFQGNSAPDKSGLPSDRFSAERTGGSVSTLTIQRTQQEDSAVYLCASSSTPGTSLYEQYFGPGTRLTVT.

The chain couples TRBV6-1 to TRBJ1-1; unclear D gene. This CDR3 contains 11 residues. In germline, CDR1 is MNHNS, CDR2 SASEGT. The germline V and J ends were trimmed by 7 bases and 11 bases, with 14 bases remaining between them. DNA for the CDR3: TGTGCCAGCAAGAGCGACCGGGAGGCTTTCTTT. It translates to CASKSDREAFF.

J is TRBJ2-3 and V is TRBV27; 7 bases are a match to TRBD1. The CDR3 extends over 14 amino acids. V shed 7 bases and J 0 bases; nucleotides not matched to a gene: 4. Germline CDR1 MNHEY, CDR2 SMNVEV (reference sequence). Here the CDR3 DNA reads TGTGCCAGCAACAGGGGTATGAGCACAGATACGCAGTATTTT. It is translated as CASNRGMSTDTQYF.

The chain joins TRBV2 to TRBJ1-6; no clear D gene. The CDR3 is 13 residues long. Trimming took 9 bases from V and 7 from J, leaving 13 bases between them. Germline V CDR1 and CDR2: SNHLY, FYNNEI. CDR3 DNA: TGTGCCAGAAAAAACACCGCAAATTCACCCCTCCACTTT. Translated, it gives CARKNTANSPLHF.

This rearrangement joins TRBV30 to TRBJ2-7, with a weak D call TRBD2 (5 bases). V lost 0 bases and J 4 bases, leaving 13 bases between the germline ends. This CDR3 has 14 amino acids. Germline values: CDR1 GTSNPN, CDR2 SVGIG (reference sequence). The CDR3, as DNA: TGTGCCTGGAGTGTACTAGGGTTTGGGTACGAGCAGTACTTC. This codes for CAWSVLGFGYEQYF.